Following are 15 T cell receptor beta chains from one sample sequenced in a study of blood T cell repertoires in COVID-19. TCRdb keeps only in-frame clones here, not all; method: immunoSEQ multiplex PCR. Of tens of thousands of clones in the sample, 82% were seen once. Specimen: peripheral blood. The receptors stem from a woman aged 55 to 70 with acute or convalescent COVID-19.

This clone was picked up one time. Here the CDR3 reads CASRGLAGEVLFF. The CDR3, as DNA: TGTGCCAGCAGGGGACTAGCGGGGGAGGTGCTGTTTTTT. This rearrangement joins TRBV2 to TRBJ2-2; 14 nucleotides match TRBD2. This CDR3 spans 13 amino acids. The germline V gene encodes CDR1 SNHLY and CDR2 FYNNEI. The junction had 4 bases not matched to a gene; V was cut back by 6 bases and J by 13 bases.

The genes are TRBV9 and TRBJ1-5; weak D call: TRBD1 (5 bases). V was cut by 4 bases and J by 3 bases, with 11 bases left in between. CDR3 length: 14 amino acids. Germline assignment: CDR1 SGDLS and CDR2 YYNGEE. DNA for the CDR3: TGTGCCAGCAGCCCCGGACATAACAATCAGCCCCAGCATTTT. Translating gives CASSPGHNNQPQHF.

The CDR3 here is CASRGRRDAAYEQYF. The DNA for the CDR3 is TGTGCCAGCAGGGGGCGGCGGGACGCCGCCTACGAGCAGTACTTC. V usage is TRBV6-5 and J usage is TRBJ2-7; a possible D gene is TRBD2 (6 bases). Trimming stripped 6 bases from V and 2 bases from J, with 17 bases between. Germline-derived CDR1 and CDR2 are MNHEY and SVGAGI. This CDR3 comprises 15 residues.

The DNA for the CDR3 is TGTGCCAGCAGCTTAGTGGCAGGGGGCAATGAGCAGTTCTTC. The encoded protein is CASSLVAGGNEQFF. This rearrangement joins TRBV7-2 to TRBJ2-1; TRBD1 matches at 7 bases. The V gene's germline CDR1 is SGHTA and CDR2 FQGNSA. V trimming: 1 base; J trimming: 6 bases; junction bases outside the gene matches: 3. The CDR3 is made up of 14 amino acids.

On this clone: Germline is not matched at one junction end, which may reflect a read error. The rearrangement links TRBV30 to TRBJ1-2; D possibly corresponds to TRBD1 (5 bases). The V gene's germline CDR1 is GTSNPN and CDR2 SVGIG (reference sequence). The CDR3 is 8 residues long. The CDR3 loop reads CATPGQAF. The CDR3 DNA sequence: TGTGCAACTCCTGGACAAGCCTTC.

The V gene is TRBV19, the J gene TRBJ1-3; 9 positions match TRBD1. Germline CDR1 reads LNHDA; CDR2 reads SQIVND (reference sequence). Trimming removed 6 bases from V and 4 bases from J; junction bases left unmatched: 10. The CDR3 runs to 16 residues. The CDR3 region has the DNA TGTGCCAGTAGCCGTACAGGGGGCGCAGCGGGAAACACCATATATTTT. Translated: CASSRTGGAAGNTIYF.

The chain links TRBV3-1 (or the pseudogene TRBV3-2) to TRBJ1-5; possible D gene TRBD1, 5 bases. This CDR3 region has 14 residues. Trimming shortened V by 4 bases and J by 8 bases, and 15 bases separated the two germline ends. Germline V CDR1 and CDR2: LGHDT, YNNKEL (reference sequence). In DNA form, the CDR3 reads TGTGCCAGCAGCCCCAATACAGGAACAAAGCCCCAGCATTTT. It yields the protein CASSPNTGTKPQHF.

This clone was seen once. The CDR3 DNA reads as TGTGCCAGCAGCGCCAATACGGGGAACTATGGCTACACCTTC. It specifies CASSANTGNYGYTF. V is TRBV9 and J is TRBJ1-2; D is ambiguous. The CDR3 has 14 residues. Germline V gene data show CDR1 as SGDLS and CDR2 as YYNGEE. V lost 3 bases and J 2 bases, leaving 11 bases between the germline ends.

The gene calls are TRBV6-5 and TRBJ1-4; 7 bases are a match to TRBD1. The trim removed 4 bases at V and 5 bases at J, leaving 7 bases unmatched. The CDR3 loop spans 15 amino acids. In germline, CDR1 is MNHEY, CDR2 SVGAGI. The CDR3 DNA follows: TGTGCCAGCAGTTTAGGCGACAGGGTAAATGAAAAACTGTTTTTT. Protein sequence: CASSLGDRVNEKLFF.

This rearrangement joins TRBV3-1 (or the pseudogene TRBV3-2) to TRBJ2-3; TRBD1 matches at 8 bases. CDR3 length: 15 residues. V lost 4 bases, J lost 5 bases, and 8 bases stayed unmatched. Looked up from germline, CDR1 is LGHDT and CDR2 is YNNKEL (reference sequence). CDR3 DNA: TGTGCCAGCAGCCCGACAGGGGAAAAAAGAGATACGCAGTATTTT. It codes for CASSPTGEKRDTQYF.

This chain links TRBV27 with TRBJ1-5, with D possibly being TRBD1 (5 bases). Trimming left V 8 bases short and J 0 bases short, with 11 bases between. The CDR3 extends over 14 amino acids. CDR1 is MNHEY, CDR2 SMNVEV, per germline (reference sequence). CDR3 DNA sequence: TGTGCCAGCGGCGGACAATTTAGCAATCAGCCCCAGCATTTT. It yields the protein CASGGQFSNQPQHF.

This clone has only one observation. The chain links TRBV25-1 to TRBJ1-3; 9 bases are shared with TRBD1. V was pared by 6 bases and J by 4 bases, with 10 bases of the junction left unmatched. This CDR3 has 16 residues. From germline, CDR1 is MGHDK and CDR2 SYGVNS. CDR3 nucleotides: TGTGCCAGCAGAGTTACAGGGGGCTCAGGCGGAAACACCATATATTTT. Protein product: CASRVTGGSGGNTIYF.

The chain's CDR3 is CASTISARGDQPQHF. The CDR3 DNA sequence: TGTGCCAGTACTATCTCGGCCAGGGGAGATCAGCCCCAGCATTTT. This chain links TRBV19 with TRBJ1-5; D possibly corresponds to TRBD1 (6 bases). V was trimmed by 7 bases and J by 5 bases, leaving 18 bases between them. CDR3 length equals 15 residues. Germline-derived CDR1 and CDR2 are LNHDA and SQIVND (reference sequence).

This clone was seen a few times. In DNA, the CDR3 is TGTGCCAGCAGTGAATGGGCAGGCCGAAATGGCAATCAGCCCCAGCATTTT. It specifies CASSEWAGRNGNQPQHF. The chain carries TRBV6-1 and TRBJ1-5; D not resolved. Germline CDR1 and CDR2: MNHNS and SASEGT. V was shortened by 2 bases and J by 2 bases, with 16 bases between the two germline ends. This CDR3 comprises 17 residues.

The chain has TRBV4-2 and TRBJ1-4; perhaps TRBD1 as D (6 bases). Germline CDR1 LGHNA, CDR2 YNFKEQ. The CDR3 consists of 15 residues. Trimming stripped 3 bases from V and 5 bases from J, with 13 bases between. The CDR3 loop is CASSHNRVLNEKLFF. The CDR3 DNA reads as TGTGCCAGCAGCCACAACAGGGTATTGAATGAAAAACTGTTTTTT.